Listed below are T cell receptor beta chains from one sample, sequenced in a study of blood T cell repertoires in COVID-19. TCRdb's table, derived via immunoSEQ multiplex PCR, lists solely in-frame clones and lacks some. This table has about 170,000 clones, under 85% appearing once. Sequenced: peripheral blood. Receptor source: a man aged 60 to 75 who had recovered from COVID-19. The conserved cysteine and the conserved F or W are not part of the CDR3 here. Each record gives: V gene, CDR3 length, CDR3 protein.

v_call: TRBV9; cdr3_length: 10; cdr3_aa: ASSRQTGGYT
v_call: TRBV18; cdr3_length: 13; cdr3_aa: ASSRPGTGVYEQY
v_call: TRBV3-1/TRBV3-2; cdr3_length: 14; cdr3_aa: ASSPDGLGGGTEAF
v_call: TRBV6-5; cdr3_length: 10; cdr3_aa: ASSFDYTEAF
v_call: TRBV6-5; cdr3_length: 11; cdr3_aa: ASSYRPGGGYT
v_call: TRBV9; cdr3_length: 13; cdr3_aa: ASSSQPDRVYEQY
v_call: TRBV12-3/TRBV12-4; cdr3_length: 11; cdr3_aa: ASSLAGNTEAF
v_call: TRBV5-4; cdr3_length: 12; cdr3_aa: ASTRQGTYNEQF
v_call: TRBV21-1; cdr3_length: 11; cdr3_aa: ASTAQGDQPQH
v_call: TRBV11-1; cdr3_length: 13; cdr3_aa: ASNERRGLDTEAF
v_call: TRBV19; cdr3_length: 13; cdr3_aa: ASSIPDRVDQPQH
v_call: TRBV9; cdr3_length: 12; cdr3_aa: ASSSAGGTDTQY
v_call: TRBV4-1; cdr3_length: 12; cdr3_aa: ASSQADKQETQY
v_call: TRBV4-2; cdr3_length: 13; cdr3_aa: ASSQDLSQGGSYT
v_call: TRBV9; cdr3_length: 13; cdr3_aa: ASSAPGQGPYEQY
v_call: TRBV18; cdr3_length: 11; cdr3_aa: ASRAGGNQPQH
v_call: TRBV4-3; cdr3_length: 11; cdr3_aa: ASSQDGTGEAF
v_call: TRBV11-2; cdr3_length: 12; cdr3_aa: ASSLAGRYNEQF
v_call: TRBV4-3; cdr3_length: 13; cdr3_aa: ASSESFRLGTEAF
v_call: TRBV5-1; cdr3_length: 12; cdr3_aa: ASSTGLQPYEQY
v_call: TRBV10-3; cdr3_length: 10; cdr3_aa: AISDRDHEQF
v_call: TRBV7-3; cdr3_length: 14; cdr3_aa: ASSLMSTGNTGELF
v_call: TRBV5-8; cdr3_length: 13; cdr3_aa: ASNGRGRGTYEQY
v_call: TRBV9; cdr3_length: 12; cdr3_aa: ASTERGSPFNQF
v_call: TRBV10-3; cdr3_length: 12; cdr3_aa: ATRGTGDGTEAF
v_call: TRBV7-6; cdr3_length: 13; cdr3_aa: ASKGGLAVGETQY
v_call: TRBV10-1; cdr3_length: 12; cdr3_aa: ASSSGQGAYGYT
v_call: TRBV7-2; cdr3_length: 13; cdr3_aa: ASSSDRASSYEQY
v_call: TRBV3-1/TRBV3-2; cdr3_length: 13; cdr3_aa: ASSQDSSGANVLT
v_call: TRBV9; cdr3_length: 14; cdr3_aa: ASSVGGDTSTDTQY
v_call: TRBV27; cdr3_length: 11; cdr3_aa: ASVLSGVGEQF
v_call: TRBV9; cdr3_length: 18; cdr3_aa: ASSVGTTVGLGGARDTQY
v_call: TRBV7-8; cdr3_length: 15; cdr3_aa: ASSPRASWEGTKEQY
v_call: TRBV29-1; cdr3_length: 10; cdr3_aa: SADSATGELF
v_call: TRBV5-1; cdr3_length: 13; cdr3_aa: ASSYRGGMNTEAF
v_call: TRBV4-2; cdr3_length: 13; cdr3_aa: ASSQDGQMDQPQH
v_call: TRBV27; cdr3_length: 11; cdr3_aa: ASSWSPNQPQH